In this sample, the clone carrying this T cell receptor beta chain turned up many times. Antigen unknown. The data were obtained in a study of identical twins. Overall study results and limits: Twin-shared out-of-frame alpha sequences were enriched for low generation probability. Invariant MAIT and iNKT cells may have partly biased zero-insertion analyses.

Unique molecular identifiers were in the cDNA, with template-switch universal primer binding. TCRdb fed the 5' RACE reads into MiXCR, producing one record per CDR3 protein. The table records some 630,000 distinct CDR3 sequences, roughly 7.2% of them present only once. The CDR3 has 12 residues. Trimming left V 7 bases short and J 5 bases short, with 10 bases between. The same data also went into a second study, on yellow fever vaccine responses in identical twins. That work states: Convergence reportedly seemed to mark part of the twins' vaccine T cell response, with personalization marking the rest.

Sequencing used PBMCs. The receptor comes from a young woman in good health. The gene calls are TRBV12-3 or TRBV12-4 and TRBJ2-3, with a possible D match to TRBD1 (6 bases). CDR3 nucleotides: TGTGCCAGCACCAGGGGTGGAGATACGCAGTATTTT. Protein: CASTRGGDTQYF.